Presented here are 23 T cell receptor beta chains from one specimen sequenced in a study of cytomegalovirus exposure and HLA in healthy donors. The PCR was carried out with 60 Vbeta primers and 13 Jbeta primers. Sequencing was performed with immunoSEQ multiplex PCR; in TCRdb, only in-frame clones are kept and a portion is missing. This sample has about 160,000 clones, with approximately 79% found just once. Material for sequencing was PBMCs. The receptors shown here come from a man in his sixties in good health and CMV-seronegative.

The genes are TRBV2 and TRBJ1-4; TRBD1 aligns across 8 bases. The germline V gene encodes CDR1 SNHLY and CDR2 FYNNEI. The J segment lost 4 bases and the V segment lost 7 bases, leaving 8 bases of the junction unmatched. The CDR3 length is 15 residues. CDR3 coding DNA: TGTGCCAGCACCGAAGAAGGACAGGGTAATGAAAAACTGTTTTTT. This codes for CASTEEGQGNEKLFF.

The rearrangement links TRBV6-1 to TRBJ2-1, with 16 bases lining up with TRBD2. The CDR3 is 15 residues long. CDR1 MNHNS and CDR2 SASEGT come from the germline V gene. V shed 5 bases and J 7 bases; nucleotides not matched to a gene: 2. The CDR3 bases are TGTGCCAGCAGTCCGGGACTAGCGGGAGGGAATGAGCAGTTCTTC. It yields the protein CASSPGLAGGNEQFF.

This clone came up a few times. The J gene is TRBJ2-7, the V gene TRBV10-2; 8 bases are a match to TRBD1. Trimming at V came to 2 bases and at J to 9 bases, leaving 6 bases not matched to a gene. The CDR3 sequence is 13 residues long. CDR1 and CDR2 (germline): WSHSY, SAAADI. The CDR3 coding sequence is TGCGCCAGCAGTGAGACCCGGACAGGGCTGCAGTACTTC. It yields the protein CASSETRTGLQYF.

V usage is TRBV7-2 and J usage is TRBJ1-5; D unresolved. This CDR3 is built from 13 residues. In germline, CDR1 is SGHTA, CDR2 FQGNSA. V was pared by 3 bases and J by 7 bases, with 10 bases between. CDR3 amino acids: CASSFSGRQPQHF. CDR3 DNA: TGTGCCAGCAGCTTCTCGGGAAGACAGCCCCAGCATTTT.

This clone came up a few times. The rearrangement uses TRBV5-1 and TRBJ1-5; 7 bases fit TRBD1. CDR3 length equals 14 residues. Germline lookup yields CDR1 SGHRS and CDR2 YFSETQ. With 4 bases clipped from V and 6 bases from J, the junction kept 7 bases outside the gene matches. The CDR3, as DNA: TGCGCCAGCAGCCTAGGACAGGCAGGTCAGCCCCAGCATTTT. This translates into CASSLGQAGQPQHF.

This chain connects TRBV7-2 to TRBJ2-5; 8 nucleotides line up with TRBD2. J lost 1 base, V lost 4 bases, and 5 bases had no gene match. Germline V gene data show CDR1 as SGHTA and CDR2 as FQGNSA. The CDR3 consists of 15 residues. In DNA, the CDR3 is TGTGCCAGCAGCTACTCGGCGGGGGGCCAAGAGACCCAGTACTTC. Protein: CASSYSAGGQETQYF.

This clone was observed a few times. The chain employs TRBV28 and TRBJ1-5; tentative D call: TRBD1 (6 bases). V gave up 3 bases and J gave up 7 bases, with 13 bases separating them. The CDR3 totals 14 residues. Per the germline V gene, CDR1 is MDHEN and CDR2 is SYDVKM. Here the CDR3 reads CASSLSGGWQPQHF. Written as DNA, the CDR3 is TGTGCCAGCAGTTTGTCGGGGGGCTGGCAGCCCCAGCATTTT.

As regards this clone: The same CDR3 can be traced to other DNA sequences in this sample. This rearrangement joins TRBV19 to TRBJ2-3; D unresolved. V shed 3 bases and J shed 3 bases, with 7 bases lying between them. The CDR3 is made up of 13 amino acids. Germline V gene lookup returns CDR1 LNHDA and CDR2 SQIVND (reference sequence). CDR3 coding DNA: TGTGCCAGTAGTATCGAACGGACAGATACGCAGTATTTT. Protein sequence: CASSIERTDTQYF.

This clone occurred a few times. The CDR3 here is CASSPPGLPPETQYF. Written as DNA, the CDR3 is TGTGCCAGCAGCCCACCGGGACTCCCCCCCGAGACCCAGTACTTC. The chain combines TRBV7-2 with TRBJ2-5, with D possibly matching TRBD2 (6 bases). Germline V gene sequence: CDR1 SGHTA, CDR2 FQGNSA. The CDR3 runs to 15 residues. Trimming took off 5 bases at V and 5 bases at J, with 18 bases between the two ends.

This sequence joins TRBV28 and TRBJ1-5; D is undetermined. This CDR3 spans 14 amino acids. Trimming removed 8 bases at V and 0 bases at J, with 11 bases between. Germline V lookup: CDR1 MDHEN, CDR2 SYDVKM. CDR3 protein: CASQEFNSNQPQHF. The CDR3 DNA follows: TGTGCCAGCCAAGAGTTCAATAGCAATCAGCCCCAGCATTTT.

V usage is TRBV27 and J usage is TRBJ2-2, with TRBD2 matching 11 bases. V lost 4 bases and J lost 3; bases outside the gene matches: 1. From germline, CDR1 is MNHEY and CDR2 SMNVEV (reference sequence). This CDR3 has 15 amino acids. This CDR3 is CASSSLAGDTGELFF. The CDR3 coding sequence is TGTGCCAGCAGTTCACTAGCGGGGGACACCGGGGAGCTGTTTTTT.

This chain connects TRBV28 to TRBJ1-2, with D tentatively TRBD1 (5 bases). The CDR3 spans 13 residues. Germline assignment: CDR1 MDHEN and CDR2 SYDVKM. V lost 8 bases and J 0 bases, leaving 10 bases between the germline ends. CDR3 in amino acids: CASASTANYGYTF. For the CDR3, the DNA is TGTGCCAGCGCTTCGACAGCTAACTATGGCTACACCTTC.

V usage is TRBV28 and J usage is TRBJ2-7; D gene unclear. The CDR3 length is 11 residues. Trimming shortened V by 2 bases and J by 6 bases, and 5 bases separated the two germline ends. Germline CDR1 MDHEN, CDR2 SYDVKM. The CDR3 sequence: CASSLRSEQYF. DNA for the CDR3: TGTGCCAGCAGTTTAAGGAGCGAGCAGTACTTC.

Concerning this clone: An end of the junction does not agree with germline; a read error may underlie this. The V and J genes are TRBV7-9 and TRBJ2-3, with 14 bases fitting TRBD2. CDR1 is SEHNR, CDR2 FQNEAQ, per germline (reference sequence). This CDR3 is 18 amino acids long. In DNA form, the CDR3 reads TGTTCCAGCAGCTCTAGGACTAGCGGGAGGAGGGGCACAGATACGCAGTATTTT. It yields the protein CSSSSRTSGRRGTDTQYF.

V is TRBV29-1 and J is TRBJ2-5; 7 bases are a match to TRBD1. J lost 2 bases, V lost 4 bases, and 4 bases had no gene match. Germline loops: CDR1 SQVTM, CDR2 ANQGSEA. There are 13 residues in the CDR3. The CDR3 DNA reads as TGCAGCGTTGGGGACAGTAGGCAAGAGACCCAGTACTTC. Translated, it gives CSVGDSRQETQYF.

The CDR3 spells CASSPGLAGATSTDTQYF. The CDR3 coding sequence is TGTGCCAGCAGTCCTGGACTAGCGGGAGCCACTAGCACAGATACGCAGTATTTT. The chain has TRBV28 and TRBJ2-3; TRBD2 matches at 13 bases. V was clipped by 5 bases and J by 0 bases; unmatched bases: 8. CDR1 MDHEN and CDR2 SYDVKM come from the germline V gene. CDR3 length equals 18 residues.

V and J are TRBV19 and TRBJ2-5, with 12 bases fitting TRBD2. Trimming cost V 4 bases and J 3 bases; bases outside gene matches: 6. This CDR3 contains 16 residues. The germline gives CDR1 LNHDA, CDR2 SQIVND (reference sequence). The CDR3 nucleotides are TGTGCCAGTAGTAGCGCCGGACTAGCGGGGAAAGAGACCCAGTACTTC. It is translated as CASSSAGLAGKETQYF.

The V and J genes are TRBV7-9 and TRBJ2-7; D is perhaps TRBD2 (5 bases). V was cut by 0 bases and J by 0 bases, with 15 bases left in between. This CDR3 contains 17 residues. In germline, CDR1 is SEHNR, CDR2 FQNEAQ (reference sequence). CDR3 nucleotide sequence: TGTGCCAGCAGCTTAGCGGTAGCGACTTCAACCTCCTACGAGCAGTACTTC. Translation: CASSLAVATSTSYEQYF.

Only one count was recorded for this clone. The chain uses TRBV18 and TRBJ1-5; 12 nucleotides agree with TRBD1. V gave up 1 base and J gave up 4 bases; unmatched junction bases: 8. CDR3 length: 18 amino acids. CDR1 and CDR2 (germline): KGHSH, LQKENI. Written as DNA, the CDR3 is TGTGCCAGCTCACCACGGGGGACAGGGGGCATAGGTAATCAGCCCCAGCATTTT. It translates to CASSPRGTGGIGNQPQHF.

This clone was picked up one time. V and J are TRBV7-6 and TRBJ2-2; a possible D gene is TRBD1 (6 bases). Germline V gene data show CDR1 as SGHVS and CDR2 as FNYEAQ. With 1 base removed from V and 4 bases from J, the gap between germline ends came to 10 bases. This CDR3 contains 15 residues. In DNA, the CDR3 is TGTGCCAGCAGCTTAGTTCAGGGGTCCACCGGGGAGCTGTTTTTT. It codes for CASSLVQGSTGELFF.

This clone turned up a few times. The chain recombines TRBV2 with TRBJ2-1; 8 bases map to TRBD2. This CDR3 contains 15 residues. Germline V CDR1 and CDR2: SNHLY, FYNNEI. Trimming took 3 bases from V and 6 from J; bases not matched to a gene: 7. Here the CDR3 DNA reads TGTGCCAGCAGTGACCCGGGAGGGTCCGGCAATGAGCAGTTCTTC. It is translated as CASSDPGGSGNEQFF.

This chain uses TRBV4-2 with TRBJ2-5, with 7 bases that match TRBD2. CDR1 and CDR2 from the germline V gene are LGHNA and YNFKEQ. The CDR3 length is 15 residues. V trimming: 2 bases; J trimming: 2 bases; junction bases outside the gene matches: 5. The CDR3 nucleotides are TGTGCCAGCAGCCAACCGGCGGGGGATCAAGAGACCCAGTACTTC. Its translation: CASSQPAGDQETQYF.

This clone turned up a few times. V gene TRBV5-6 combines with J gene TRBJ2-1, with D unclear. This CDR3 contains 16 residues. V lost 0 bases, J lost 4 bases, and 14 bases lay in between. CDR1 is SGHDT and CDR2 is YYEEEE in the germline V gene. The CDR3 region is CASSLEVSGIYNEQFF. The CDR3 region has the DNA TGTGCCAGCAGCTTGGAGGTGTCAGGAATATACAATGAGCAGTTCTTC. Based on the CDR3 plus reference TRBV5-6 and TRBJ2-1, the full variable domain is DAGVTQSPTHLIKTRGQQVTLRCSPKSGHDTVSWYQQALGQGPQFIFQYYEEEERQRGNFPDRFSGHQFPNYSSELNVNALLLGDSALYLCASSLEVSGIYNEQFFGPGTRLTVL.